This T cell receptor (beta chain) stems from a study of blood T cell repertoires in COVID-19. Study-level information: Sites in the United States, Italy and Spain provided acute and convalescent COVID-19 samples.

This CDR3 is built from 18 residues. CDR1 is SGHTA, CDR2 FQGTGA, per germline. Trimming cost V 0 bases and J 3 bases; bases outside gene matches: 9. Original handling: Estimation of nucleated cell counts relied on the amplification of reference gene primers. TCRdb's copy holds only in-frame clones and misses some; the assay was immunoSEQ multiplex PCR. The V and J calls and the clone size are those of that table, but D and trimming were determined from the DNA. Of approximately 31,000 clones in the sample, approximately 90% were seen once. This chain links TRBV7-3 with TRBJ1-3, with 9 positions matching TRBD1. Material: peripheral blood. The sequence came from a human donor with active COVID-19. The donor label of this sample is uncertain. DNA of the CDR3: TGTGCCAGCAGCTTAACCCCTCCCGACAGGGGGGATGGAAACACCATATATTTT. Protein: CASSLTPPDRGDGNTIYF.